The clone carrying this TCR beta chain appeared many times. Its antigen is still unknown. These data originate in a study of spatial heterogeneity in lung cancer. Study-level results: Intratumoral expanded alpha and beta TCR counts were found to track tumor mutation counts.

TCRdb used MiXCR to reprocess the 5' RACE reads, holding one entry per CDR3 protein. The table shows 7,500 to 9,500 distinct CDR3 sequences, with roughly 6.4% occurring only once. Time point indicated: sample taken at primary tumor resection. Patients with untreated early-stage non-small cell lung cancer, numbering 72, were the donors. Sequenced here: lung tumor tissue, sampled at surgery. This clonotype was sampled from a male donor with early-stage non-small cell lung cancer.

The chain's CDR3 is CASSLRQGNMNTEAFF. CDR3 coding DNA: TGTGCCAGCAGCTTAAGACAGGGGAATATGAACACTGAAGCTTTCTTT. The V gene is TRBV7-9, the J gene TRBJ1-1, with 8 bases lining up with TRBD1. In germline, CDR1 is SEHNR, CDR2 FQNEAQ (reference sequence). The CDR3 runs 16 residues. V was pared by 2 bases and J by 0 bases, with 5 bases of the junction left unmatched.